This T cell receptor beta chain stems from a study of blood T cell repertoires in COVID-19 (dated by TCRdb to 2018 to 2021). In the study overall: Collaborator samples came from the United States, Italy and Spain and covered acute and convalescent phases of COVID-19. The prospective study material was composed of cDNA or gDNA derived from T cells, B-cell-depleted T cells, or PBMCs. Subjects who had been exposed to COVID-19, were actively infected with it, or had recovered from it provided the deeply sampled blood TCRbeta repertoires that made up the dataset. The repertoires were made available in a free public database intended to serve as a resource for research on the immune response to SARS-CoV-2. The samples were drawn from the first 160 participants of the ongoing ImmuneRACE study and from 950 to 1,500 subjects provided by 6 global collaborators. Sample metadata almost always included a de-identified subject ID, COVID-19 status, age in years and sex. Where available, HLA class I and class II types were obtained from metadata supplied by the sample provider rather than from assay-based typing.

What the study reported, not specific to this receptor: How much clinical and demographic metadata was included differed by source and by participant, and the metadata was provided uncurated.

The CDR3, from cysteine to phenylalanine, totals 15 residues. Kept here is only the CDR3 DNA, which spans 45 bases and is read in frame from base 1. From the germline V gene, CDR1 is MDHEN and CDR2 is SYDVKM. V trim: 6 bases; J trim: 11 bases; unmatched bases: 9. In regard to this clone: What this receptor recognizes is not known. It has no much larger one-base neighbor in the sample; base qualities were not kept.

TCRbeta CDR3 regions were amplified from genomic DNA by means of the immunoSEQ Assay, a bias-controlled multiplex PCR. The published analysis was carried out like this. Nucleated cell counts per sample were estimated from amplification of reference gene primers within the assay. Sequence reads were collapsed and filtered to measure the absolute abundance of every unique TCRbeta CDR3 rearrangement. Productive Simpson clonality was computed per sample as the square root of Simpson's diversity index over productive rearrangements. TCRdb holds this immuneACCESS table with in-frame rearrangements only. Some clones are missing; in checked studies, unresolved V genes explain under half, and the rest has no known cause. The DNA was the basis for D and trimming; V, J and clone size are from that table. For this sample there are about 27,000 clones; approximately 90% appear just once. In total, the top ten clones hold roughly 2.8% of the sample.

Each collaborating institution followed its own protocols to collect whole blood in K2EDTA tubes. For TCRbeta analysis, collaborator samples were shipped as frozen whole blood, as isolated PBMCs, or as DNA extracted from either sample type. The specimen sequenced was peripheral blood. This clonotype was sampled from a human donor in a cohort sampled during active COVID-19. The chain is assembled from TRBV28 and TRBJ1-6; 11 bases in the middle match TRBD1. The nucleotide sequence reads as follows: TGTGCCAGCAGGACCCCGGGACAGGGGGATCCACCCCTCCACTTT. This codes for CASRTPGQGDPPLHF. Reference TRBV28 and TRBJ1-6 proteins supply the regions before and after the CDR3; the full variable domain is: DVKVTQSSRYLVKRTGEKVFLECVQDMDHENMFWYRQDPGLGLRLIYFSYDVKMKEKGDIPEGYSVSREKKERFSLILESASTNQTSMYLCASRTPGQGDPPLHFGNGTRLTVT.